This T cell receptor (beta chain) was identified in a study of response to subunit inactivated influenza vaccine. Study observations and caveats: Authors suggested each seasonal influenza vaccination recruits few new T cells.

Each CDR3 protein gets one entry after TCRdb re-called the RT-PCR reads with MiXCR. The table has hundreds of thousands of distinct CDR3 sequences, about an eighth seen once. CDR3 length: 16 residues. Germline-derived CDR1 and CDR2 are MGHRA and YSYEKL. V dropped 4 bases and J dropped 0 bases, with 16 bases sitting between them. In the case of this clonotype: The antigen remains undetermined.

The receptor was derived from a man aged 45-65 years who received an inactivated influenza vaccine. Specimen: PBMCs from blood, collected roughly 48 days after vaccination. The genes are TRBV4-1 and TRBJ2-7, with no clear D. The CDR3 is CASSLGPGTVSYEQYF. DNA of the CDR3: TGCGCCAGCAGCCTCGGTCCCGGAACAGTCTCCTACGAGCAGTACTTC.